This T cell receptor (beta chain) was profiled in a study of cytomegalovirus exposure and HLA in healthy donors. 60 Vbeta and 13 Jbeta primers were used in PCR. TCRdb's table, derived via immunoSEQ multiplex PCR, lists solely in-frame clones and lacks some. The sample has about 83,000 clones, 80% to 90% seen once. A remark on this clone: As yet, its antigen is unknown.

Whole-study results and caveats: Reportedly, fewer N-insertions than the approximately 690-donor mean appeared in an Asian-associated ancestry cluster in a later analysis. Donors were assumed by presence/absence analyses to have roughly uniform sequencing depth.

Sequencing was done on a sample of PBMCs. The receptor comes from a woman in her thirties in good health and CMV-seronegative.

The CDR3, as DNA: TGTGCCAGCAGCCTAAGTGCGGGCTTTAATGAAAAACTGTTTTTT. Protein product: CASSLSAGFNEKLFF. The chain joins TRBV13 to TRBJ1-4, with unresolved D. CDR1 and CDR2 from the germline V gene are PRHDT and FYEKMQ (reference sequence). Trimming shortened V by 5 bases and J by 4 bases, and 14 bases separated the two germline ends. The CDR3 spans 15 residues.